Listed below are T cell receptor beta chains from one sample, sequenced in a study of control samples from healthy donors and cancer patients. Profiled with immunoSEQ multiplex PCR; TCRdb holds only in-frame clones, not every one. The table shows about 150,000 clones, with about 90% occurring only once. Sequencing was performed on blood. These receptor sequences come from a man between 18 and 29 years old in good health. The CDR3 runs from the conserved cysteine through the conserved F or W. The D gene is left open where the match is weak. Clone size is shown for a subset of rows, as once, few, many or a class of expanded clone.

CDR3 DNA,CDR3 protein,J gene,D gene,clone size,V gene
TGTGCCAGCAGCTTAGCATGGGGCGATGGCCAGTACTTC,CASSLAWGDGQYF,TRBJ2-5,NA,NA,TRBV7-2
TGTGCCACTCAACCTAGCCTCCAGGACGTAGAGACCCAGTACTTC,CATQPSLQDVETQYF,TRBJ2-5,NA,NA,TRBV6-5
TGCGCCAGCAGCTTGATGAGGGGGGATGGCTACACCTTC,CASSLMRGDGYTF,TRBJ1-2,NA,NA,TRBV5-1
TGTGCCAGCAGTTCGTGGACTACCGACCAAGAGACCCAGTACTTC,CASSSWTTDQETQYF,TRBJ2-5,NA,few,TRBV27
TGTGCCACAGGGTTGAGGGGCGCCTACGAGCAGTACTTC,CATGLRGAYEQYF,TRBJ2-7,NA,NA,TRBV10-3
TGTGCTCCACAAGCGGGGGATATCTACAATGAGCAGTTCTTC,CAPQAGDIYNEQFF,TRBJ2-1,TRBD2,NA,TRBV28
TGTGCCAGCAGCTTAAGTGGGCTAGCGGGGGGATTTGGGTCCTACAATGAGCAGTTCTTC,CASSLSGLAGGFGSYNEQFF,TRBJ2-1,TRBD2,NA,TRBV7-3
TGTGCCAGCAGCTTGTCTCATGCAACTAATGAAAAACTGTTTTTT,CASSLSHATNEKLFF,TRBJ1-4,NA,NA,TRBV5-4
TGCGCCAGCAGCCAAGATTGGAGGGGGTCATACAATGAGCAGTTCTTC,CASSQDWRGSYNEQFF,TRBJ2-1,NA,once,TRBV4-3
TGTGCCAGCAGCTTAGACAATTTAAATTCACCCCTCCACTTT,CASSLDNLNSPLHF,TRBJ1-6,NA,NA,TRBV7-2
TGTGCCAGTTCCTTTAGCGGGGGGGTCACCGGGGAGCTGTTTTTT,CASSFSGGVTGELFF,TRBJ2-2,TRBD2,once,TRBV7-6
TGTGCCAGCAGTAACCCGGGCGGGGGGCGAACCGGGGAGCTGTTTTTT,CASSNPGGGRTGELFF,TRBJ2-2,TRBD2,NA,TRBV6-2/TRBV6-3
TGTGCCAGCAGGGAGGGTTCGAGGAACATTCAGTACTTC,CASREGSRNIQYF,TRBJ2-4,NA,NA,TRBV6-5
TGTGCCAGCGCACCCCGGGCAGGGGGCTTCTACGAGCAGTACTTC,CASAPRAGGFYEQYF,TRBJ2-7,TRBD1,NA,TRBV27
TGTGCCAGCAGTTCGACAGGGGCGGTGACACCCCTCCACTTT,CASSSTGAVTPLHF,TRBJ1-6,TRBD1,NA,TRBV28
TGTGCCACCAGTGATTGGGGGAACTATGGCTACACCTTC,CATSDWGNYGYTF,TRBJ1-2,NA,NA,TRBV24-1